These T cell receptor beta chains were read from a single sample in a study of beta chain features in type 1 diabetes. The method was immunoSEQ multiplex PCR; TCRdb's version includes in-frame clones alone and lacks a portion of them. The sample has 970,000 or so clones; under 20% are singletons. Sample: naive CD4+ T cells from blood. The receptor source for this set is a woman between 18 and 29 years old in good health. The CDR3 runs from the conserved cysteine through the conserved F or W. The order of the fields is J gene, CDR3 length, clone size, V gene, D gene, CDR3 protein, CDR3 DNA. The D gene is left open where the match is weak. Not all rows give a size; the values are once, few, many and, for expanded clones, a class.

TRBJ1-2	15	few	TRBV7-6	.	CASSPREGTGYGYTF	TGTGCCAGCAGCCCGAGGGAGGGGACTGGCTATGGCTACACCTTC
TRBJ1-1	15	few	TRBV11-2	.	CASSLDARWDTEAFF	TGTGCCAGCAGCTTAGATGCGCGCTGGGACACTGAAGCTTTCTTT
TRBJ2-7	13	.	TRBV25-1	TRBD1	CASSATGQNEQYF	TGTGCCAGCAGTGCGACAGGGCAAAACGAGCAGTACTTC
TRBJ1-1	13	.	TRBV6-5	TRBD1	CASSGDRIDEAFF	TGTGCCAGCAGTGGGGACAGAATCGATGAAGCTTTCTTT
TRBJ2-7	14	.	TRBV11-2	.	CASSLVIRPYEQYF	TGTGCCAGCAGCTTAGTAATCCGACCCTACGAGCAGTACTTC
TRBJ2-1	12	.	TRBV11-2	.	CASSADPNEQFF	TGTGCCAGCAGCGCCGACCCCAATGAGCAGTTCTTC
TRBJ1-1	13	.	TRBV18	.	CASSQATGTEAFF	TGTGCCAGCTCACAGGCAACGGGCACTGAAGCTTTCTTT
TRBJ1-2	14	few	TRBV7-9	.	CASSLADTNYGYTF	TGTGCCAGCAGCTTAGCGGATACTAACTATGGCTACACCTTC
TRBJ1-2	16	.	TRBV7-9	.	CASSLARKDLNYGYTF	TGTGCCAGCAGCTTAGCCAGGAAGGACCTGAACTATGGCTACACCTTC
TRBJ2-5	16	.	TRBV9	TRBD1	CASSIASGTGKGTQYF	TGTGCCAGCAGTATCGCTTCCGGGACAGGGAAAGGGACCCAGTACTTC